The source of this T cell receptor (beta chain) is a study of persistence of HIV-infected CD4 T cells. Study background: Donors were ART-treated; their CMV- and Gag-responding CD4+ T cells were isolated. Study-wide points: Rare CMV-responding cells carrying HIV-1 proviruses were not analyzed separately for TCR.

V gave up 4 bases and J gave up 1 base; unmatched junction bases: 11. This CDR3 comprises 18 residues. Germline-derived CDR1 and CDR2 are KGHDR and SFDVKD. The libraries were made with immunoSEQ version 4 in survey mode. Clones were sequenced by immunoSEQ multiplex PCR, and TCRdb holds only the in-frame ones, with some missing. The sample records some 41,000 clones, over 80% being singletons. About this clone itself: Its antigen is as yet unknown.

Stimulation used around 10 ug/mL lysate from CMV-infected fibroblasts. CD40L-negative CD69-negative CD45RO-high memory CD4+ T cells were sorted as populations depleted of antigen-responding cells. Donors had undetectable plasma HIV-1 RNA, under 50 copies/mL, for 4+ years. Sequencing used CD4+ T cells sorted from PBMCs after roughly 20-hour stimulation, obtained from a patient who received antiretroviral therapy. The V and J genes are TRBV24-1 and TRBJ2-1; 8 nucleotides align to TRBD2. The TCR was taken from an adult man with HIV who was CMV-seropositive. The CDR3: CATSDAAGQRGSYNEQFF. CDR3 coding DNA: TGTGCCACCAGTGACGCTGCTGGGCAGCGGGGGTCCTACAATGAGCAGTTCTTC.